The sequence of this T cell receptor beta chain was determined in a study of T cells in Graves' hyperthyroidism and ophthalmopathy. Study-wide context: Blood from the periphery was taken at initial diagnosis, before any treatment.

It was RNA transcripts that yielded the amplified TCR beta CDR3 regions. When the TCR CDR3 underwent first-round RT-PCR, the HTBI primer set was used. In TCRdb, the multiplex PCR reads were re-called with MiXCR into one record per CDR3 protein. Among some 620,000 distinct CDR3 sequences listed, roughly 16% were seen once. General study findings and limits: The blood repertoire included most of the expanded thyroid clonotypes above 0.001.

Germline CDR1 is SEHNR and CDR2 is FQNEAQ (reference sequence). Trimming left V 5 bases short and J 2 bases short, with 10 bases between. The CDR3 runs 13 residues. Ten or more counts support this clonotype. What it binds is not known. Graves' hyperthyroidism was deemed stable absent ophthalmopathy progression within 18 months. The authors took PBMCs from roughly 9.3 ml fresh peripheral blood. Sequences were obtained from blood. The TCR was taken from a woman aged 25-40 years with Graves' hyperthyroidism. J is TRBJ2-7 and V is TRBV7-9, with D maybe TRBD2 (5 bases). The CDR3 protein is CASSHAGTYEQYF. For the CDR3, the DNA is TGTGCCAGCAGCCACGCCGGGACCTACGAGCAGTACTTC.